The 7 T cell receptor beta chains reported below all come from one sample, sequenced in a study of blood T cell repertoires in COVID-19. Method: immunoSEQ multiplex PCR; TCRdb's copy keeps in-frame clones and lacks some. The sample shows about 99,000 clones, about 83% of them seen only once. Sequenced material: peripheral blood. Receptors were obtained from a man in his 70s with active or convalescent COVID-19.

The chain employs TRBV11-2 and TRBJ2-7; 14 positions match TRBD2. This CDR3 has 16 residues. Germline V gives CDR1 SGHAT, CDR2 FQNNGV. The junction had 5 bases not matched to a gene; V was cut back by 5 bases and J by 2 bases. The CDR3 protein is CASSMTSGGGTYEQYF. CDR3 nucleotides: TGTGCCAGCAGCATGACTAGCGGGGGGGGTACCTACGAGCAGTACTTC.

To note about this clone: The junction departs from the called germline gene at one end, perhaps through a read error. The rearrangement joins TRBV6-1 to TRBJ1-1; D unclear. CDR3 length equals 14 residues. The germline V gene has CDR1 MNHNS and CDR2 SASEGT. The CDR3 loop reads CASSQAPGVRIAFF. CDR3 sequence (DNA): TGTGCCAGCAGTCAAGCCCCGGGAGTGCGGATAGCTTTCTTT.

This clone was counted a single time. This rearrangement joins TRBV7-3 to TRBJ2-3, with TRBD2 as a possible D gene (6 bases). Germline CDR1 reads SGHTA; CDR2 reads FQGTGA. V lost 5 bases and J 2 bases, leaving 8 bases between the germline ends. The CDR3 has 13 residues. This CDR3 is CASSRDFTDTQYF. The CDR3 nucleotides read TGTGCCAGCAGCCGGGACTTCACAGATACGCAGTATTTT.

The rearrangement uses TRBV5-1 and TRBJ2-5, with a tentative D call TRBD2 (6 bases). The V gene lost 4 bases and the J gene lost 5 bases, with 15 bases spanning the gap. Germline V gene sequence: CDR1 SGHRS, CDR2 YFSETQ. CDR3 size: 14 residues. The CDR3 bases are TGCGCCAGCAGCGGAGGGGTCCCCGGGGAGACCCAGTACTTC. This sequence encodes CASSGGVPGETQYF.

This clone turned up a few times. The chain couples TRBV9 to TRBJ2-7; D not certain. This CDR3 comprises 14 residues. Germline V lookup: CDR1 SGDLS, CDR2 YYNGEE. V was clipped by 0 bases and J by 3 bases, with 10 bases between them. The CDR3 reads CASSVEQVDYEQYF. The CDR3 bases are TGTGCCAGCAGCGTAGAGCAGGTAGACTACGAGCAGTACTTC.

The gene calls are TRBV7-9 and TRBJ1-5; tentatively, D is TRBD1 (6 bases). V gave up 1 base and J gave up 2 bases, with 12 bases separating them. The CDR3 has 16 amino acids. In germline, CDR1 is SEHNR, CDR2 FQNEAQ (reference sequence). CDR3 in DNA: TGTGCCAGCAGCTTAGTTTACACAGGGCGCAATCAGCCCCAGCATTTT. Amino acids: CASSLVYTGRNQPQHF.

The chain carries TRBV6-2 or TRBV6-3 and TRBJ2-3, with TRBD2 as a possible D gene (6 bases). Germline V gene sequence: CDR1 MNHEY, CDR2 SVGEGT. The V end was cut by 0 bases, the J end by 4 bases, with 17 bases between. This CDR3 region has 17 residues. In nucleotides, the CDR3 is TGTGCCAGCAGTTACTCATTGCGGGGCCTTTTAGCAGATACGCAGTATTTT. It yields the protein CASSYSLRGLLADTQYF.